This T cell receptor beta chain emerged from a study of response to subunit inactivated influenza vaccine. TCRdb itself ran the RT-PCR reads through MiXCR, one entry per CDR3 protein. The sample includes about 540,000 distinct CDR3 sequences, less than 25% of them seen just once. These data were likewise used in another study, on T cells expressing NK-cell markers. That source notes: TCR beta libraries carry UMIs added by 5'RACE template switching. Just one sequenced donor of eight was HCMV-seronegative, while seven were seropositive. Dominant NKG2C+ clonotypes were found to form about 1.0-8% of CD8+ T cells in a handful of donors. These clonotypes, the leaders elsewhere, also led the CD3+CD56-NKG2C+ fraction in a few donors. Expanded clones of NKG2C+ T cells had an unclear HCMV specificity.

Source: CD4+ T cells sorted from PBMCs, taken 11 to 12 days after vaccination. The origin of this receptor is a man aged 45-65 years who received an inactivated influenza vaccine.

This CDR3 is CASSDLDRNEKLFF. The CDR3 DNA follows: TGTGCCAGCAGTGACCTGGACAGAAATGAAAAACTGTTTTTT. The chain couples TRBV25-1 to TRBJ1-4; D perhaps matches TRBD1 (6 bases). The CDR3 sequence is 14 residues long. V was cut by 3 bases and J by 5 bases, with 10 bases left in between. The germline gives CDR1 MGHDK, CDR2 SYGVNS.